This T cell receptor (beta chain) was sequenced for a study of T cell responses to AZD1222 COVID-19 vaccine. Whole-study findings and limits: Donors, mostly white British, included more females; clonal diversity was possibly underestimated. Along spike, vaccine-associated CD4 TCRs were found throughout, with dominance at 160-218 and 743-854. Elevations in Spike-specific TCR breadth and depth followed administration of two AZD1222 doses.

Germline values: CDR1 SGHRS, CDR2 YFSETQ. The CDR3 covers 16 residues. Trimming stripped 6 bases from V and 5 bases from J, with 23 bases between. Points on this clone: Its antigen is not known.

The assay was immunoSEQ multiplex PCR, and TCRdb's table has in-frame clones only and misses some. This sample has about 110,000 clones, with more than 70% found just once. The sample was peripheral blood, taken on day 0 of MenACWY control vaccination. The clonotype was recovered from an adult in good health. The chain joins TRBV5-1 to TRBJ1-2, with D tentatively TRBD1 (5 bases). CDR3: CASTRDRRPKGYGYTF. CDR3 coding DNA: TGCGCCAGCACCCGGGACCGACGACCTAAGGGATATGGCTACACCTTC.